The 18 T cell receptor beta chains reported below all come from one sample, sequenced in a study of PD-1 blockade in classical Hodgkin lymphoma. Time point specified: cycle 4 day 1 (C4D1), after more than 5 weeks of nivolumab. In every patient, relapse followed autologous stem cell transplantation, while exposure to brentuximab vedotin differed. Produced via immunoSEQ multiplex PCR; TCRdb's table is partial and in-frame only. The data show about 64,000 clones, with about 89% seen just once and 10% held by the top ten. Sample: peripheral blood mononuclear cells (PBMCs), taken before the fourth cycle of nivolumab. Source of these receptors: a human donor with classical Hodgkin lymphoma.

The CDR3 sequence is CASSLQAGGLETQYF. The CDR3 bases are TGTGCCAGCAGCCTCCAGGCAGGGGGCTTGGAGACCCAGTACTTC. This chain connects TRBV7-3 to TRBJ2-5, with TRBD1 matching over 8 bases. The J segment lost 5 bases and the V segment lost 5 bases, leaving 10 bases of the junction unmatched. This CDR3 contains 15 residues. Germline CDR1 SGHTA, CDR2 FQGTGA.

In this sample, this clone turned up once. J is TRBJ1-5 and V is TRBV6-5, with a possible D match to TRBD1 (6 bases). Trimming stripped 9 bases from V and 0 bases from J, with 15 bases between. Germline V gives CDR1 MNHEY, CDR2 SVGAGI. This CDR3 has 15 residues. The CDR3, as DNA: TGTGCCAGTTCCGAGGGGGGATATAGCAATCAGCCCCAGCATTTT. This gives the protein CASSEGGYSNQPQHF.

This clone was detected once. The chain recombines TRBV19 with TRBJ2-1, with TRBD1 identical over 9 bases. Trimming cost V 4 bases and J 10 bases; bases outside gene matches: 5. The CDR3 extends over 13 amino acids. Germline loops: CDR1 LNHDA, CDR2 SQIVND (reference sequence). Here the CDR3 reads CASSTGQGREQFF. DNA of the CDR3: TGTGCCAGTAGTACGGGACAGGGAAGGGAGCAGTTCTTC.

The chain uses TRBV5-1 and TRBJ1-2; D might be TRBD1 (5 bases). V dropped 4 bases and J dropped 0 bases, with 13 bases sitting between them. The CDR3 spans 15 residues. Germline V lookup: CDR1 SGHRS, CDR2 YFSETQ. CDR3 coding DNA: TGCGCCAGCAGCCTGGACCCGACAGCTAACTATGGCTACACCTTC. Protein: CASSLDPTANYGYTF.

The chain joins TRBV28 to TRBJ1-1, with D unclear. In germline, CDR1 is MDHEN, CDR2 SYDVKM. CDR3 length equals 15 residues. Trimming left V 8 bases short and J 0 bases short, with 16 bases between. The CDR3 nucleotides read TGTGCCAGCTCGGTGGTCGGAGGCATGAACACTGAAGCTTTCTTT. The encoded protein is CASSVVGGMNTEAFF.

V gene TRBV11-2 combines with J gene TRBJ1-4, with D hard to call. Per the germline V gene, CDR1 is SGHAT and CDR2 is FQNNGV. V dropped 6 bases and J dropped 5 bases, with 16 bases sitting between them. This CDR3 region has 15 residues. The CDR3 DNA reads as TGTGCCAGCAGGAGTTACGGACGGAAGAATGAAAAACTGTTTTTT. Translation: CASRSYGRKNEKLFF.

The chain is built from TRBV4-1 and TRBJ2-3, with 7 bases identical to TRBD2. The V and J ends lost 1 base and 6 bases, in that order; junction bases with no gene match: 10. The germline V gene has CDR1 MGHRA and CDR2 YSYEKL. The CDR3 covers 16 residues. The CDR3 DNA reads TGCGCCAGCAGCCAAGCGGCCCCCAAAGCGGGGGATACGCAGTATTTT. Its translation: CASSQAAPKAGDTQYF.

CDR3 loop: CASSLDVGTTEAFF. The CDR3 coding sequence is TGTGCCAGCAGCTTAGACGTGGGAACTACTGAAGCTTTCTTT. The chain combines TRBV7-9 with TRBJ1-1; D is unclear. V was clipped by 1 base and J by 5 bases, with 11 bases between them. From germline, CDR1 is SEHNR and CDR2 FQNEAQ (reference sequence). The CDR3 is 14 residues long.

The genes are TRBV7-2 and TRBJ2-2; a possible D gene is TRBD2 (6 bases). The CDR3 length is 15 residues. Germline CDR1 and CDR2: SGHTA and FQGNSA. The V gene lost 1 base and the J gene lost 6 bases, with 12 bases spanning the gap. The CDR3 sequence: CASSLDRLAPGELFF. As DNA, the CDR3 is TGTGCCAGCAGCTTAGATCGTCTAGCGCCCGGGGAGCTGTTTTTT.

V and J are TRBV19 and TRBJ2-1; 7 bases match TRBD1. Germline values: CDR1 LNHDA, CDR2 SQIVND (reference sequence). This CDR3 has 14 amino acids. The junction had 7 bases not matched to a gene; V was cut back by 7 bases and J by 4 bases. The CDR3 reads CASTLAGGYNEQFF. The CDR3 DNA sequence: TGTGCCAGTACCCTGGCAGGGGGTTACAATGAGCAGTTCTTC. The full variable domain, completed using reference TRBV19 and TRBJ2-1, is DGGITQSPKYLFRKEGQNVTLSCEQNLNHDAMYWYRQDPGQGLRLIYYSQIVNDFQKGDIAEGYSVSREKKESFPLTVTSAQKNPTAFYLCASTLAGGYNEQFFGPGTRLTVL.

The V and J genes are TRBV21-1 and TRBJ1-3. TRBV21-1 is deemed a pseudogene. The CDR3 is 15 residues long. The CDR3 DNA reads TGTGCCAGCAGGGAATCTGAACCGGCTGGAAACACCATATATTTT. Its translation: CASRESEPAGNTIYF.

This chain uses TRBV10-3 with TRBJ2-3; 15 bases fit TRBD2. This CDR3 comprises 15 residues. Germline loops: CDR1 ENHRY, CDR2 SYGVKD. The J segment lost 4 bases and the V segment lost 10 bases, leaving 6 bases of the junction unmatched. The CDR3 nucleotides read TGTGCCACCGGGACTAGCGGGGGGTTGGCAGATACGCAGTATTTT. Its protein is CATGTSGGLADTQYF.

The chain couples TRBV18 to TRBJ1-2; D gene uncertain. The CDR3 contains 14 residues. Trimming removed 3 bases from V and 3 bases from J, with 11 bases in between. In germline, CDR1 is KGHSH, CDR2 LQKENI. DNA of the CDR3: TGTGCCAGCTCACCCGATTCCACCCACTATGGCTACACCTTC. This encodes CASSPDSTHYGYTF.

This rearrangement joins TRBV7-2 to TRBJ2-1; tentative D call: TRBD1 (6 bases). The V end was cut by 2 bases, the J end by 3 bases, with 11 bases between. Germline-derived CDR1 and CDR2 are SGHTA and FQGNSA. The length of the CDR3 is 15 residues. The CDR3 sequence: CASSLNTGSYNEQFF. CDR3 sequence (DNA): TGTGCCAGCAGCTTAAACACAGGGAGCTACAATGAGCAGTTCTTC.

The rearrangement uses TRBV5-4 and TRBJ2-3; D is uncertain. CDR1 is SGHNT and CDR2 is YYREEE in the germline V gene (reference sequence). V gave up 4 bases and J gave up 0 bases, with 18 bases separating them. CDR3 length: 17 residues. CDR3 sequence reads: CASSPGGFFLSTDTQYF. Written as DNA, the CDR3 is TGTGCCAGCAGCCCTGGTGGCTTTTTCCTTAGCACAGATACGCAGTATTTT.

V and J are TRBV7-2 and TRBJ1-1, with D possibly matching TRBD1 (6 bases). Germline V lookup: CDR1 SGHTA, CDR2 FQGNSA. The CDR3 is made up of 13 amino acids. V dropped 6 bases and J dropped 4 bases, with 12 bases sitting between them. The CDR3 here is CASRTGRTTEAFF. CDR3 bases: TGTGCCAGCAGAACAGGGAGGACCACTGAAGCTTTCTTT.

The chain has TRBV6-1 and TRBJ1-5; D is perhaps TRBD1 (6 bases). The CDR3 sequence is 15 residues long. V shed 2 bases and J shed 4 bases, with 12 bases lying between them. From germline, CDR1 is MNHNS and CDR2 SASEGT. The CDR3 is CASSELGGRNQPQHF. CDR3 DNA: TGTGCCAGCAGTGAACTGGGGGGCCGAAATCAGCCCCAGCATTTT.

CDR3 protein: CASIFGGNNEQFF. For the CDR3, the DNA is TGTGCCAGCATATTCGGGGGAAACAATGAGCAGTTCTTC. This chain links TRBV6-1 with TRBJ2-1; perhaps TRBD2 as D (6 bases). CDR1 MNHNS and CDR2 SASEGT come from the germline V gene. The CDR3 has 13 amino acids. Trimming pared 7 bases from V and 5 bases from J, leaving 12 bases between.